This T cell receptor beta chain stems from a study of vaccination effects on CD4 cells after COVID-19. Study-wide background: The second dose preceded post-vaccine samples by a median of 72 days.

Before sequencing, viral peptide pools were used by the ViraFEST assay to expand antigen-specific CD4+ T cells. The culture ran for roughly 10 days before CD4+ T cells were isolated. Each participant was administered two doses of either the BNT162b2 or the mRNA-1273 vaccine. Cultures of 2 million or so PBMC per well contained around 10 IU/ml IL-2 plus 10 ug/ml peptides. As to this clone: Its antigen is as yet unknown. The junction departs from germline at one end; a sequencing error may be responsible.

Only in-frame clones appear in the TCRdb table, and some are missing; sequencing was by immunoSEQ multiplex PCR. This table holds tens of thousands of clones, 73% found once. This specimen was CD4+ T cells from PBMCs cultured with HCoV-229E spike peptides, taken after COVID-19 vaccination. This TCR derives from a human donor who received a COVID-19 vaccine.

The CDR3 nucleotides are TGTGCCAGCAGTTTAGGACGAGAGACCCAGTACTTC. Amino acids: CASSLGRETQYF. The V gene is TRBV7-2, the J gene TRBJ2-5; D unresolved. The CDR3 is made up of 12 amino acids. Germline values: CDR1 SGHTA, CDR2 FQGNSA.